These 22 T cell receptor beta chains were all obtained from the same sample, sequenced in a study of blood T cell repertoires in COVID-19. TCRdb's table, derived via immunoSEQ multiplex PCR, lists solely in-frame clones and lacks some. The repertoire holds roughly 170,000 clones, with 84% as singletons. The material sequenced was PBMCs or T cells enriched from blood (not recorded which). The receptor set was obtained from a man between 50 and 59 years old who had recovered from COVID-19.

The chain recombines TRBV7-2 with TRBJ1-2; D may be TRBD1 (6 bases). The CDR3 has 14 residues. V lost 5 bases and J lost 1, with 11 bases in between. The V gene's germline CDR1 is SGHTA and CDR2 FQGNSA. CDR3 sequence reads: CASSLTGINYGYTF. Here the CDR3 DNA reads TGTGCCAGCAGCCTTACAGGGATTAACTATGGCTACACCTTC.

The V gene is TRBV7-8, the J gene TRBJ2-2; 7 nucleotides match TRBD2. With 2 bases clipped from V and 8 bases from J, the junction kept 5 bases outside the gene matches. This CDR3 spans 14 amino acids. Germline lookup yields CDR1 SGHVS and CDR2 FQNEAQ. Here the CDR3 reads CASSLRREGGELFF. In DNA, the CDR3 is TGTGCCAGCAGCTTACGCAGGGAGGGGGGGGAGCTGTTTTTT.

This clone was counted only a few times. CDR3 in amino acids: CASSVDHGQGADTIYF. The CDR3 region has the DNA TGTGCCAGCAGCGTAGACCACGGACAGGGGGCGGACACCATATATTTT. The chain is built from TRBV9 and TRBJ1-3; 11 nucleotides agree with TRBD1. Germline loops: CDR1 SGDLS, CDR2 YYNGEE. Unmatched junction bases numbered 7, after V lost 0 bases and J lost 8 bases. The CDR3 runs 16 residues.

The chain combines TRBV6-5 with TRBJ2-2; 7 nucleotides line up with TRBD1. There are 14 residues in the CDR3. The germline V gene has CDR1 MNHEY and CDR2 SVGAGI. Losses at the gene ends were 7 bases for V and 6 bases for J; bases not matched to a gene: 8. CDR3 DNA sequence: TGTGCCAGCATCCCCGACAGGGATGCCGGGGAGCTGTTTTTT. Its protein is CASIPDRDAGELFF.

V usage is TRBV5-4 and J usage is TRBJ2-6; D is unclear. CDR1 is SGHNT and CDR2 is YYREEE in the germline V gene (reference sequence). This CDR3 contains 17 residues. Trimming shortened V by 2 bases and J by 0 bases, and 12 bases separated the two germline ends. CDR3 in DNA: TGTGCCAGCAGCTTCCGAAGTAGAGGCTCTGGGGCCAACGTCCTGACTTTC. It encodes CASSFRSRGSGANVLTF.

The chain joins TRBV4-1 to TRBJ1-2; 8 nucleotides align to TRBD1. J lost 7 bases, V lost 0 bases, and 13 bases had no gene match. From germline, CDR1 is MGHRA and CDR2 YSYEKL. The CDR3 spans 17 residues. CDR3 coding DNA: TGCGCCAGCAGCCAAGAGTCAAGTTTCACAGGGGGTTTTGGCTACACCTTC. Translated, it gives CASSQESSFTGGFGYTF.

The J gene is TRBJ1-6, the V gene TRBV11-2, with D unresolved. CDR1 is SGHAT and CDR2 is FQNNGV in the germline V gene. The germline V and J ends were trimmed by 2 bases and 10 bases, with 12 bases remaining between them. The CDR3 runs to 14 residues. The CDR3 DNA reads as TGTGCCAGCAGCTTAAAGGTAGAGGGATCACCCCTCCACTTT. Translating it yields CASSLKVEGSPLHF.

The rearrangement links TRBV6-5 to TRBJ1-2; D perhaps matches TRBD1 (5 bases). The CDR3 contains 14 residues. V lost 5 bases and J 0 bases, leaving 10 bases between the germline ends. Looked up from germline, CDR1 is MNHEY and CDR2 is SVGAGI. The CDR3 sequence: CASSKDTTNYGYTF. As DNA, the CDR3 is TGTGCCAGCAGTAAGGACACGACTAACTATGGCTACACCTTC.

The rearrangement uses TRBV12-5 and TRBJ1-1; TRBD1 matches at 9 bases. The CDR3 spans 17 residues. Per germline, CDR1 LGHNT and CDR2 FRNRAP. After removal of 1 base from V and 1 base from J, the junction contained 7 bases not matched to a gene. The CDR3 nucleotides read TGTGCTAGTGGTTTGGATCCCGGGACAGGGAAGAACACTGAAGCTTTCTTT. Translation gives CASGLDPGTGKNTEAFF.

V gene TRBV7-2 combines with J gene TRBJ1-1, with 9 nucleotides matching TRBD1. Germline V gene lookup returns CDR1 SGHTA and CDR2 FQGNSA. CDR3 length: 13 amino acids. Unmatched junction bases numbered 3, after V lost 5 bases and J lost 5 bases. CDR3 nucleotide sequence: TGTGCCAGCAGCGTCGACAGGGGGACTGAAGCTTTCTTT. It encodes CASSVDRGTEAFF.

The chain joins TRBV5-8 to TRBJ2-7; 9 positions match TRBD1. In germline, CDR1 is SGHTS, CDR2 YDEGEE. Trimming took 4 bases from V and 3 from J; bases not matched to a gene: 5. The length of the CDR3 is 14 residues. CDR3 DNA: TGTGCCAGCAGCGAGGGACAGGGTTTCTACGAGCAGTACTTC. Its protein product is CASSEGQGFYEQYF.

This sequence joins TRBV19 and TRBJ1-4; D is possibly TRBD1 (6 bases). Trimming stripped 6 bases from V and 3 bases from J, with 11 bases between. The CDR3 sequence is 14 residues long. Germline values: CDR1 LNHDA, CDR2 SQIVND (reference sequence). The CDR3 bases are TGTGCCAGTAGCCAGGGGTCGGCTAATGAAAAACTGTTTTTT. Amino acids: CASSQGSANEKLFF.

CDR3 region: CASSSDEANTIYF. The CDR3 region has the DNA TGTGCCAGCAGCTCAGATGAGGCAAACACCATATATTTT. The chain links TRBV7-2 to TRBJ1-3; no definite D call. The CDR3 extends over 13 amino acids. Per the germline V gene, CDR1 is SGHTA and CDR2 is FQGNSA. The V end lost 4 bases, the J end lost 6 bases, and 10 bases lay between the germline ends.

The gene calls are TRBV6-5 and TRBJ1-5; weak D call: TRBD1 (6 bases). The CDR3 length is 13 residues. V shed 4 bases and J shed 3 bases, with 7 bases lying between them. From germline, CDR1 is MNHEY and CDR2 SVGAGI. The CDR3 DNA follows: TGTGCCAGCAGTTGGGACACCAATCAGCCCCAGCATTTT. As protein: CASSWDTNQPQHF.

The chain recombines TRBV5-5 with TRBJ2-3; no firm D call. Germline V gene lookup returns CDR1 SGHKS and CDR2 YYEKEE (reference sequence). The CDR3 spans 15 residues. V was cut by 1 base and J by 1 base, with 10 bases left in between. CDR3 protein: CASSLRPAGTDTQYF. CDR3 nucleotide sequence: TGTGCCAGCAGCTTGAGACCGGCGGGCACAGATACGCAGTATTTT.

This chain joins TRBV7-8 and TRBJ1-1, with a weak D call TRBD1 (5 bases). Trimming took off 1 base at V and 0 bases at J, with 9 bases between the two ends. Germline CDR1 reads SGHVS; CDR2 reads FQNEAQ. The CDR3 extends over 15 amino acids. CDR3 in DNA: TGTGCCAGCAGCTTAGTAAGGACATTGAACACTGAAGCTTTCTTT. Protein sequence: CASSLVRTLNTEAFF.

This clone has more than one count but fewer than ten. The chain employs TRBV27 and TRBJ1-5, with 7 positions matching TRBD1. The V segment lost 6 bases and the J segment 1 base; nucleotides outside the gene matches: 3. CDR3 length equals 14 residues. CDR1 is MNHEY and CDR2 is SMNVEV in the germline V gene (reference sequence). CDR3 DNA sequence: TGTGCCAGCAGGTCAGGGGGGAGCAATCAGCCCCAGCATTTT. Amino acids: CASRSGGSNQPQHF.

CDR3 sequence reads: CASSLIGQGRREQFF. The CDR3 coding sequence is TGTGCCAGCAGTTTAATAGGACAGGGGAGGAGGGAGCAGTTCTTC. The rearrangement links TRBV28 to TRBJ2-1; TRBD1 matches at 9 bases. The CDR3 runs to 15 residues. CDR1 and CDR2 (germline): MDHEN, SYDVKM. Trimming cost V 2 bases and J 10 bases; bases outside gene matches: 9.

The V gene is TRBV4-1, the J gene TRBJ1-1, with no clear D. In germline, CDR1 is MGHRA, CDR2 YSYEKL. This CDR3 contains 11 residues. Trimming left V 6 bases short and J 2 bases short, with 4 bases between. This CDR3 reads CASRLNTEAFF. CDR3 nucleotides: TGCGCCAGCAGACTAAACACTGAAGCTTTCTTT.

This clone was seen only a few times. This chain links TRBV15 with TRBJ1-6, with D maybe TRBD1 (5 bases). Germline CDR1 reads LNHNV; CDR2 reads YYDKDF (reference sequence). The V gene lost 0 bases and the J gene lost 12 bases, with 24 bases spanning the gap. CDR3 length equals 18 residues. The CDR3 loop is CATSRDLPALGGVEPLHF. DNA of the CDR3: TGTGCCACCAGCAGAGATCTCCCCGCATTGGGGGGGGTGGAACCCCTCCACTTT.

This chain links TRBV7-2 with TRBJ1-4; no clear D gene. V dropped 1 base and J dropped 6 bases, with 9 bases sitting between them. CDR3 length: 14 residues. Germline CDR1 is SGHTA and CDR2 is FQGNSA. The CDR3 is CASSLVGSDEKLFF. Here the CDR3 DNA reads TGTGCCAGCAGCTTAGTCGGGTCGGATGAAAAACTGTTTTTT.

The V call is TRBV5-1, the J call TRBJ1-2, with D possibly matching TRBD1 (6 bases). V lost 4 bases to trimming and J lost 5 bases, with 24 bases between them. The CDR3 spans 17 residues. CDR1 is SGHRS, CDR2 YFSETQ, per germline. CDR3 loop: CASSPTLGAGAGYGYTF. The CDR3 DNA is TGCGCCAGCAGCCCTACCTTAGGTGCGGGGGCTGGGTATGGCTACACCTTC.